The sequence of this T cell receptor (beta chain) was determined in a study of blood T cell repertoires in COVID-19. At the level of the study: Sources were T cells, B-cell-depleted T cells, or PBMCs; the material itself was cDNA or gDNA.

The study drew participants aged roughly 18 to 89 years from around 24 US areas. Recovery among Cohort 3 donors was established by two negative PCRs, clearance, or symptom resolution. Authors' data handling: From reference gene primer amplification, estimates of nucleated cell counts were derived. The table came from immunoSEQ multiplex PCR; TCRdb's copy has only in-frame clones and leaves some out. V and J calls and clone size are copied from that table; D and trimming were computed from the DNA. The sample consists of about 400,000 clones, under 90% of them appearing once. Trimming cost V 1 base and J 7 bases; bases outside gene matches: 5. There are 14 residues in the CDR3. CDR1 is SGHTA, CDR2 FQGNSA, per germline.

The V and J genes are TRBV7-2 and TRBJ2-7; TRBD2 matches 9 bases. The sample consisted of PBMCs or T cells enriched from blood (not recorded which). This TCR came from a woman in her thirties who had recovered from COVID-19. The CDR3 coding sequence is TGTGCCAGCAGCTTAGGCGGGGGGGCTTGGGAGCAGTACTTC. As protein: CASSLGGGAWEQYF.